These T cell receptor beta chains were read from a single sample in a study of patients and donors after allogeneic stem cell transplantation. Each CDR3 protein is one row after TCRdb ran MiXCR on the RT-PCR reads. The sample includes approximately 160,000 distinct CDR3 sequences, about 24% seen only once; the top ten take roughly 25%. Sample: blood, either unsorted or a sorted T cell fraction (not recorded which). Receptors were obtained from a human donor who was either an allogeneic HSCT recipient or a stem cell or donor lymphocyte infusion donor (not recorded which). It is not recorded whose cells these are; they may come from a transplant donor. CDR3s leave out the opening cysteine and the closing phenylalanine or tryptophan. Part of the rows lack a size; the others show once, few, many or a class for expanded clones.

size: few
V: TRBV10-3
CDR3: AISALQTGANTEAF

size: few
V: TRBV18
CDR3: ASSLVIGDEQY

size: few
V: TRBV12-3/TRBV12-4
CDR3: ASSLQPPAEGT

size: few
V: TRBV4-2
CDR3: ASSQDRGHNEQF

size: NA
V: TRBV4-2
CDR3: ASSQEVGTYTQPQH

size: few
V: TRBV18
CDR3: ASSQAPGTEAF

size: NA
V: TRBV15
CDR3: ATSREPGQGRAEAF

size: NA
V: TRBV2
CDR3: ANDWGLTVTDTQY

size: NA
V: TRBV5-1
CDR3: ASSLRVRLAGGLGEQF

size: few
V: TRBV20-1
CDR3: SARDSRLAPYEQY

size: NA
V: TRBV12-3/TRBV12-4
CDR3: ASSTDRDYEQY

size: few
V: TRBV4-1
CDR3: ASSLTGQGADYGYT

size: many
V: TRBV10-3
CDR3: AISETGWINQPQH

size: few
V: TRBV6-2/TRBV6-3
CDR3: ASSYSKFEPHYGYT

size: few
V: TRBV29-1
CDR3: SVRGGWQPEAF

size: NA
V: TRBV30
CDR3: AWSSGQGVYYEQY

size: few
V: TRBV20-1
CDR3: SAWAGISYNEQF

size: few
V: TRBV7-9
CDR3: ASSSRGDRDEAF

size: NA
V: TRBV20-1
CDR3: SARGPSYNEQF

size: NA
V: TRBV28
CDR3: ASSWTGFYNEQF

size: few
V: TRBV7-8
CDR3: ASSLFESNSF

size: NA
V: TRBV20-1
CDR3: SAWAGGENQPQH

size: NA
V: TRBV30
CDR3: AWNGDQETQY

size: NA
V: TRBV4-1
CDR3: ASSQPQEIAKNIQY

size: many
V: TRBV4-1
CDR3: ASSQVGNSHGGTQY

size: NA
V: TRBV12-3/TRBV12-4
CDR3: ASRTSGTQETQY

size: NA
V: TRBV11-2
CDR3: ASSRTDLIYGYT

size: NA
V: TRBV5-1
CDR3: ASSFFGDSHGYT

size: NA
V: TRBV9
CDR3: ASSQGTGPYEQY

size: NA
V: TRBV12-3/TRBV12-4
CDR3: ASSSRLAGDNSYEQY

size: few
V: TRBV6-5
CDR3: ASSSTFTVSGNTIY

size: NA
V: TRBV5-1
CDR3: ASGGQNTGELF

size: few
V: TRBV12-3/TRBV12-4
CDR3: ASRGSYGYT

size: NA
V: TRBV7-2
CDR3: ASSPTTANTGELF

size: NA
V: TRBV5-5
CDR3: ASSLVPGQGDTQY

size: few
V: TRBV6-2/TRBV6-3
CDR3: ASSYVGRLSYEQY

size: NA
V: TRBV20-1
CDR3: SAPDRAGGNTIY

size: NA
V: TRBV7-8
CDR3: ASSIQDRPPLQETQY

size: NA
V: TRBV6-5
CDR3: ASNPIRGGIYEQY

size: NA
V: TRBV2
CDR3: ATLVPLH